This T cell receptor (beta chain) was retrieved from a study of blood T cell repertoires in COVID-19. Looking at the study overall: Collection of acute and convalescent COVID-19 samples took place in the United States, Italy and Spain.

Looked up from germline, CDR1 is SNHLY and CDR2 is FYNNEI. The CDR3 sequence is 13 residues long. Trimming pared 5 bases from V and 6 bases from J, leaving 13 bases between. Assignments of participants to cohorts depended upon their own reported clinical history. In the original processing: Counts of nucleated cells, estimated from reference gene primer amplification, were obtained. Profiling relied on immunoSEQ multiplex PCR, and the TCRdb table lists in-frame clones only, not all of them. V and J calls and clone size are copied from that table; D and trimming were computed from the DNA. Of 200,000 to 250,000 clones detected, 90% appear once; the ten largest clones hold roughly 15%.

The chain joins TRBV2 to TRBJ1-2, with D perhaps TRBD1 (6 bases). The specimen was PBMCs or T cells enriched from blood (not recorded which). The sequence was collected from a man younger than 40 who had been exposed to COVID-19. The CDR3 loop is CASSTGQLDGYTF. CDR3 sequence (DNA): TGTGCCAGCAGTACTGGACAGCTCGATGGCTACACCTTC.